This T cell receptor beta chain originates from a study of T-cell memory formation after mild COVID-19. For the study at large: TCR clusters were largely donor specific. Notes on the study in general: The study found contracting CD4+ clones mainly in CM and EM and contracting CD8+ clones in EMRA.

TCRdb re-called the 5' RACE reads with MiXCR, one entry per CDR3 protein. The sample holds 500,000 to 650,000 distinct CDR3 sequences; less than 25% are singletons and the top ten take approximately 8%. This clonotype was found a few times. Its antigen is currently unknown. From germline, CDR1 is DFQATT and CDR2 SNEGSKA (reference sequence). This CDR3 is 17 amino acids long. V was pared by 1 base and J by 4 bases, with 15 bases of the junction left unmatched. The receptor was derived from an adult woman who had mild COVID-19 (a few samples of this study predate the infection). Cell type and time point are not known. The V and J genes are TRBV20-1 and TRBJ2-7; TRBD2 aligns across 8 bases. Sequenced sample: PBMCs or a T cell subset sorted from them (not recorded which). CDR3 protein: CSARAPVREASLYEQYF. Here the CDR3 DNA reads TGCAGTGCTAGAGCGCCCGTGCGGGAGGCCAGCTTGTACGAGCAGTACTTC.